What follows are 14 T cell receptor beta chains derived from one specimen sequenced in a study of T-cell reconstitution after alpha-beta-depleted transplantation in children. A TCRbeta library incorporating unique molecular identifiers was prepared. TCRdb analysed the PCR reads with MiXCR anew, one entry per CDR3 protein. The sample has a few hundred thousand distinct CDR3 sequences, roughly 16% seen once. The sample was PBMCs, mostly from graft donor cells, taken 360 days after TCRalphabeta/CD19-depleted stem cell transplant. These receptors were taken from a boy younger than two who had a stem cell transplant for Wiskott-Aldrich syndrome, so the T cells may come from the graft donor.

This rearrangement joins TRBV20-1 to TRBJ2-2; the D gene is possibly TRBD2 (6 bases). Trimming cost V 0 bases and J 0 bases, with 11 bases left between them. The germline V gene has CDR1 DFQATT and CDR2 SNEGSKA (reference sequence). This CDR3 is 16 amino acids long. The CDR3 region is CSARDRQRANTGELFF. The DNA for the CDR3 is TGCAGTGCTAGAGATCGCCAGCGGGCGAACACCGGGGAGCTGTTTTTT.

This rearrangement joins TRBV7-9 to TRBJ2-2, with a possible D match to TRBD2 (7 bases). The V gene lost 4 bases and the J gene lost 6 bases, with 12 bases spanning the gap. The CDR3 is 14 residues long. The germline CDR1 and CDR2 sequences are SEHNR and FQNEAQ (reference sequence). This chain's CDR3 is CASSSSGGPGELFF. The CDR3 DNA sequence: TGTGCCAGCAGCTCGTCGGGGGGCCCCGGGGAGCTGTTTTTT.

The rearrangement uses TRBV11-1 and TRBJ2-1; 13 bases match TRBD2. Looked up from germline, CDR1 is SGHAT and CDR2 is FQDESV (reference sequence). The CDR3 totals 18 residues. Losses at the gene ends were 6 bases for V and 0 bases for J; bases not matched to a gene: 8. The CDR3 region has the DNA TGTGCCAGCAGACCCAGACTAGCGGGGGGAAGCTCCTACAATGAGCAGTTCTTC. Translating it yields CASRPRLAGGSSYNEQFF.

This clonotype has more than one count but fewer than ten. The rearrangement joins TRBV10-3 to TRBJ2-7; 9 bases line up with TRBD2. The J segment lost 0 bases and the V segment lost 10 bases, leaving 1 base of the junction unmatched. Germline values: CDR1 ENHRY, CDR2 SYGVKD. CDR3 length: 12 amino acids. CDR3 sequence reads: CATSGTSYEQYF. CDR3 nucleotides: TGTGCCACTAGCGGGACCTCCTACGAGCAGTACTTC.

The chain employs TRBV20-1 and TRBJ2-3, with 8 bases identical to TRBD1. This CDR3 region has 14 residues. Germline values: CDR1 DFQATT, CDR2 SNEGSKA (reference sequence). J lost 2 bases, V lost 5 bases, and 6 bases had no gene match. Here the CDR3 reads CSAGRTGITDTQYF. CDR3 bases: TGCAGTGCTGGTAGGACAGGGATCACAGATACGCAGTATTTT.

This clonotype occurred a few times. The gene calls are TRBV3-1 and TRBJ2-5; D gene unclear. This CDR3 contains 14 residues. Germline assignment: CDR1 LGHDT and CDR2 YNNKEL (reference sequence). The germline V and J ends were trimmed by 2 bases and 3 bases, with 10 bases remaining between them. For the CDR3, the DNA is TGTGCCAGCAGCCAAAGAACGAATAAAGAGACCCAGTACTTC. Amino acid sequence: CASSQRTNKETQYF.

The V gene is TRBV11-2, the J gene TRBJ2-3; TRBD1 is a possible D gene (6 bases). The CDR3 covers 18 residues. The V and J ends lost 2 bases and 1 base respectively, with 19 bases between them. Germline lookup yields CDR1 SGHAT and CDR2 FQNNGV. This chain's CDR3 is CASSLFVTGQWGTDTQYF. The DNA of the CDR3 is TGTGCCAGCAGCTTATTTGTCACCGGACAGTGGGGCACAGATACGCAGTATTTT.

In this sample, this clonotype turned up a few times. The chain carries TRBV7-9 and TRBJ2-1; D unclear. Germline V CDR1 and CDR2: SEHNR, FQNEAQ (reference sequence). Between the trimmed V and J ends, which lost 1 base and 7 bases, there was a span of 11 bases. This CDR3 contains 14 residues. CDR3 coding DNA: TGTGCCAGCAGCTTAGGAGGATACAATAATGAGCAGTTCTTC. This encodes CASSLGGYNNEQFF.

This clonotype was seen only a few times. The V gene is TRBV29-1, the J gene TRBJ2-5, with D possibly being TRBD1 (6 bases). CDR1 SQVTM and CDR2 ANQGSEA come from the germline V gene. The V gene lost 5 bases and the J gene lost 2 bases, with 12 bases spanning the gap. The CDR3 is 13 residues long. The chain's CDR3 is CSVSDSRQETQYF. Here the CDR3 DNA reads TGCAGCGTTTCGGACAGCAGACAAGAGACCCAGTACTTC.

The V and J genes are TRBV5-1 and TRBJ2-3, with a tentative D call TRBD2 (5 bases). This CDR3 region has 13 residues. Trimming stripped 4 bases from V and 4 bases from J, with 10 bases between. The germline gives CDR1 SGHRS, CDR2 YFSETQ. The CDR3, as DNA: TGCGCCAGCAGCCCCGGACTCTCAGATACGCAGTATTTT. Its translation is CASSPGLSDTQYF.

CDR3 bases: TGCGCCAGCAGCCGGGGACTAGCGGGAGGGCCGGACGAGCAGTACTTC. It encodes CASSRGLAGGPDEQYF. This rearrangement joins TRBV5-1 to TRBJ2-7; 16 bases are shared with TRBD2. The CDR3 extends over 16 amino acids. With V trimmed by 4 bases and J by 5 bases, 6 bases remained unmatched. The germline CDR1 and CDR2 sequences are SGHRS and YFSETQ. The variable domain in full, with the rest retrieved from reference TRBV5-1 and TRBJ2-7, is KAGVTQTPRYLIKTRGQQVTLSCSPISGHRSVSWYQQTPGQGLQFLFEYFSETQRNKGNFPGRFSGRQFSNSRSEMNVSTLELGDSALYLCASSRGLAGGPDEQYFGPGTRLTVT.

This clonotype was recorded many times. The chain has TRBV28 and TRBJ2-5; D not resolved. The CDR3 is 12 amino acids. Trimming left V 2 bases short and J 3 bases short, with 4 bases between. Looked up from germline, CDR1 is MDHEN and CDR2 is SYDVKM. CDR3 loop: CASSLAEETQYF. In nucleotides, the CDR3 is TGTGCCAGCAGTTTAGCGGAAGAGACCCAGTACTTC. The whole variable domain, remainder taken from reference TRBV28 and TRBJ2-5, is DVKVTQSSRYLVKRTGEKVFLECVQDMDHENMFWYRQDPGLGLRLIYFSYDVKMKEKGDIPEGYSVSREKKERFSLILESASTNQTSMYLCASSLAEETQYFGPGTRLLVL.

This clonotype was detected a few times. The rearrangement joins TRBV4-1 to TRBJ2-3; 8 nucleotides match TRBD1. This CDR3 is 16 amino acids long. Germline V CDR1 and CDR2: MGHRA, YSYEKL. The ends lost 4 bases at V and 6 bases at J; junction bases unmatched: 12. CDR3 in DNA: TGCGCCAGCAGCCCGAGAGGACAGGGAGGATCGGATACGCAGTATTTT. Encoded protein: CASSPRGQGGSDTQYF.

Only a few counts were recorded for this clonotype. CDR3 in amino acids: CASSLGTLGDTQYF. In DNA form, the CDR3 reads TGCGCCAGCAGCTTGGGAACCCTGGGGGATACGCAGTATTTT. This chain joins TRBV5-1 and TRBJ2-3, with D uncertain. The CDR3 totals 14 residues. Per germline, CDR1 SGHRS and CDR2 YFSETQ. The V and J ends lost 0 bases and 6 bases respectively, with 11 bases between them.